What follows are 2 T cell receptor beta chains derived from one specimen sequenced in a study of OX40 agonist ivuxolimab in advanced cancers. Assay used: immunoSEQ multiplex PCR; TCRdb lists only in-frame clones, some missing. The table includes over 55,000 clones, around 83% detected once. Sequenced here: CD4+ or CD8+ T cells sorted from blood, sampled in a trial of the OX40 agonist ivuxolimab. Every receptor here comes from an adult with an advanced solid tumor such as melanoma, head and neck, liver or kidney cancer.

The chain recombines TRBV5-1 with TRBJ2-1; 12 bases line up with TRBD2. With 0 bases clipped from V and 4 bases from J, the junction kept 8 bases outside the gene matches. Germline-derived CDR1 and CDR2 are SGHRS and YFSETQ. The CDR3 contains 18 residues. CDR3 DNA sequence: TGCGCCAGCAGCTTGGGACTAGCGGGGGACGAGAATTACAATGAGCAGTTCTTC. Translated, it gives CASSLGLAGDENYNEQFF.

The chain has TRBV15 and TRBJ1-1, with D perhaps matching TRBD1 (6 bases). Germline V lookup: CDR1 LNHNV, CDR2 YYDKDF (reference sequence). V was pared by 0 bases and J by 1 base, with 18 bases between. There are 18 residues in the CDR3. The CDR3 DNA reads as TGTGCCACCAGCAGAGAAGGCAGGGGCCGCTGGCCGAACACTGAAGCTTTCTTT. Amino acid sequence: CATSREGRGRWPNTEAFF.